The source of this TCR beta chain is a study of T cell repertoires in cytomegalovirus infection. Study context: Matching HLA type, along with CMV infection, was indicated by public TCR beta signatures. Overall study findings and caveats: Ex vivo responses were dominated by HLA-C-restricted CMV-specific TCR beta clonotypes.

The table lists this clonotype with many counts. Its specificity is not known. TCRdb recomputed calls from the reads with MiXCR, one row per CDR3 protein. The sample includes some 300,000 distinct CDR3 sequences, approximately 8.9% of them seen just once. The V end lost 5 bases, the J end lost 6 bases, and 16 bases lay between the germline ends. The CDR3 sequence is 14 residues long. Specimen: PBMCs. This TCR was recovered from a human donor in good health (CMV status not recorded). Some clones in this sample may be carry-over from other donors' samples. V and J are TRBV12-3 or TRBV12-4 and TRBJ1-2; the D gene is possibly TRBD1 (6 bases). The CDR3 loop is CASSLVPQGDGYTF. The CDR3 DNA reads TGTGCCAGCAGTCTCGTCCCACAGGGAGATGGCTACACCTTC.